Below, one T cell receptor beta chain is given with its context. Sample treatment: randomized to nivolumab then ipilimumab (arm A) or the reverse (arm B). Patients had received no earlier DNA-damaging chemotherapy. Live CD3+CD8+ CD19− CD56− cells were sorted from PBMCs. V dropped 2 bases and J dropped 4; count of bases not matched to a gene: 4. This CDR3 has 15 residues. Germline V CDR1 and CDR2: SGHDT, YYEEEE. This sample was included in a study of sequential checkpoint blockade in melanoma. The assay was immunoSEQ multiplex PCR, and TCRdb's table has in-frame clones only and misses some. This sample carries about 25,000 clones, 77% of them seen once, and the ten largest clones take 22%.

The gene calls are TRBV5-6 and TRBJ2-1, with 9 bases lining up with TRBD1. This TCR derives from a human donor with melanoma. This specimen consisted of CD8+ T cells sorted from blood (inferred from file names), obtained from a patient given nivolumab and ipilimumab in sequence. The CDR3 DNA reads as TGTGCCAGCAGCTTAGGGACAGGGTATTACAATGAGCAGTTCTTC. Its translation is CASSLGTGYYNEQFF.